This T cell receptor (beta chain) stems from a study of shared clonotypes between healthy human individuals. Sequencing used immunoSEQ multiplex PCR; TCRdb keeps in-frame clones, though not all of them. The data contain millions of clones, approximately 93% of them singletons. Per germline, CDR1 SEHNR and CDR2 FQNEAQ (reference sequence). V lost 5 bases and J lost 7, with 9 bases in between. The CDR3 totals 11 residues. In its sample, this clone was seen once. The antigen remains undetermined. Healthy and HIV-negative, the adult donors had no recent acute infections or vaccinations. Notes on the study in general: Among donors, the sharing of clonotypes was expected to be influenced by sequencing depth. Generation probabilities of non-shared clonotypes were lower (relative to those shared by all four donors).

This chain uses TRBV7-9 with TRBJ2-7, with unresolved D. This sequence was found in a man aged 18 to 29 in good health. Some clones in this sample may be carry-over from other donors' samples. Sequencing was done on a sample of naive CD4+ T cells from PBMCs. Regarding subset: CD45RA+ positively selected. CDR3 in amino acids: CASSPLGEQYF. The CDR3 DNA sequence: TGTGCCAGCAGCCCGCTTGGGGAGCAGTACTTC.